The TCR beta chain under discussion was sequenced for a study of blood T cell repertoires in COVID-19. About the research overall: COVID-19 samples collected from the United States, Italy and Spain covered acute and convalescent phases. PBMCs, B-cell-depleted T cells, or T cells were the source of the cDNA or gDNA that made up the material.

Original handling: Reference gene primer amplification gave estimated nucleated cell counts. This table comes from immunoSEQ multiplex PCR, and its TCRdb copy is limited to in-frame clones, with some not included. V and J calls and clone size come straight from that table; D and trimming were deduced from the DNA. The sample yields approximately 75,000 clones, around 80% seen once. V was clipped by 10 bases and J by 4 bases, with 14 bases between them. Germline-derived CDR1 and CDR2 are MNHEY and SVGAGI. The CDR3 contains 13 residues. This sequence joins TRBV6-5 and TRBJ2-1; D perhaps matches TRBD2 (5 bases). What was sequenced was peripheral blood. This clonotype was obtained from a man in his fifties or sixties with COVID-19, enrolled during active disease. The CDR3 spells CAIQDDYYNEQFF. CDR3 in DNA: TGTGCCATCCAAGACGACTATTACAATGAGCAGTTCTTC.